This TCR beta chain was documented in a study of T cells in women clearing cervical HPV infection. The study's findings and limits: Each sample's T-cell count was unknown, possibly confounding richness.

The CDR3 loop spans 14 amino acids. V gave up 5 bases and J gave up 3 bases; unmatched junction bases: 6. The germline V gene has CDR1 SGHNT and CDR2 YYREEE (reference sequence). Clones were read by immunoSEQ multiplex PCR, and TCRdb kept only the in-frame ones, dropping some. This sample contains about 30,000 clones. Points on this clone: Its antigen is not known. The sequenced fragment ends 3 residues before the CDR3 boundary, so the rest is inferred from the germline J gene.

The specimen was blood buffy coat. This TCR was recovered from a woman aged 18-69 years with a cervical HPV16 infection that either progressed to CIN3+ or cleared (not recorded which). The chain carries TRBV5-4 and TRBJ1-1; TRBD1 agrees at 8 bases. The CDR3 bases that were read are TGTGCCAGCAGGCACAGGGGGGGGGACACTGAA. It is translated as CASRHRGGDTE. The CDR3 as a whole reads CASRHRGGDTEAFF.